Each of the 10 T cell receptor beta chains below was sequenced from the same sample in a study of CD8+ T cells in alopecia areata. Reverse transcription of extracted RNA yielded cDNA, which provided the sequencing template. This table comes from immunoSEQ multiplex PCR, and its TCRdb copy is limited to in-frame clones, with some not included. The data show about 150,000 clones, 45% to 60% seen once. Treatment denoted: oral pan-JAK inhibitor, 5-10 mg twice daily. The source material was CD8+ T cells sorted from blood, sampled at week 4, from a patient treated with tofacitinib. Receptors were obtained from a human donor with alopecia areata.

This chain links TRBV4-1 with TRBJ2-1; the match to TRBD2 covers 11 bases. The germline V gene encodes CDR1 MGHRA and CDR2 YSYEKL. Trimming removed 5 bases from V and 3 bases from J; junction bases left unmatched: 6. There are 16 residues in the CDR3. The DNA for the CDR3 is TGCGCCAGCAGCGAACCTAGCGGGGGGCTCTACAATGAGCAGTTCTTC. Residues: CASSEPSGGLYNEQFF.

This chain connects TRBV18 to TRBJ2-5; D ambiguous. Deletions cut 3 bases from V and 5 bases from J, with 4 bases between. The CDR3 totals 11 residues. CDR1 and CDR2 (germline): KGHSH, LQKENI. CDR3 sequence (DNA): TGTGCCAGCTCACCGGGGGAGACCCAGTACTTC. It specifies CASSPGETQYF. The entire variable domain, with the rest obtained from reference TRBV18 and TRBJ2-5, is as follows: NAGVMQNPRHLVRRRGQEARLRCSPMKGHSHVYWYRQLPEEGLKFMVYLQKENIIDESGMPKERFSAEFPKEGPSILRIQQVVRGDSAAYFCASSPGETQYFGPGTRLLVL.

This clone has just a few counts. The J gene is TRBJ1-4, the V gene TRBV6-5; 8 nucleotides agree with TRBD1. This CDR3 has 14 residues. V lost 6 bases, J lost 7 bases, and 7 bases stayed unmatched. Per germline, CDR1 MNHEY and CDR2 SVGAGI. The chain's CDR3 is CASSPDRGGEKLFF. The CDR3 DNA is TGTGCCAGCAGCCCCGACAGGGGTGGTGAAAAACTGTTTTTT.

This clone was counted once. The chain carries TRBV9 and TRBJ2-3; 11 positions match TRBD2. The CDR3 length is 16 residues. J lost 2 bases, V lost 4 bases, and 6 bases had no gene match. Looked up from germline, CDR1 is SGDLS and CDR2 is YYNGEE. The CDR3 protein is CASSNTSGGFTDTQYF. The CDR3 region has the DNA TGTGCCAGCAGCAATACTAGCGGGGGATTCACAGATACGCAGTATTTT.

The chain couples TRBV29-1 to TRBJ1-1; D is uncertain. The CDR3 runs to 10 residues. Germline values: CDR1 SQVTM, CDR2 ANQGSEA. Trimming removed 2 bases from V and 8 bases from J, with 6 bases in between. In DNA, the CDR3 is TGCAGCGTTGAAAGTTTAGAAGCTTTCTTT. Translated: CSVESLEAFF.

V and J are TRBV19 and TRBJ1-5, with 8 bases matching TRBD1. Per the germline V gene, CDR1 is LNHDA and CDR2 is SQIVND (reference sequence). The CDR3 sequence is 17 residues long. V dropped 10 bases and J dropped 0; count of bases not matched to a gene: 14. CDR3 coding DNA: TGTGCCACCCTGGACAGGGCTTATTGGAATAGCAATCAGCCCCAGCATTTT. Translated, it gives CATLDRAYWNSNQPQHF.

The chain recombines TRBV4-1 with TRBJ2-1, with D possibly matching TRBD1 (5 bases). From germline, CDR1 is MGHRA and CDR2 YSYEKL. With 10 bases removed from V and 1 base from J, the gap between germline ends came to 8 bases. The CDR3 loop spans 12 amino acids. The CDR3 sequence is CATQGSYNEQFF. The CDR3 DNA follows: TGCGCCACCCAGGGATCCTACAATGAGCAGTTCTTC.

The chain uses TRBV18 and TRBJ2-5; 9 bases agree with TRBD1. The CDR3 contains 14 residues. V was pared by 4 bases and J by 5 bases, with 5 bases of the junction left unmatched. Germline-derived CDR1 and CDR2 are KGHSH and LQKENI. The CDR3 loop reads CASSRRQGEETQYF. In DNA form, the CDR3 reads TGTGCCAGCTCACGCAGACAGGGGGAGGAGACCCAGTACTTC.

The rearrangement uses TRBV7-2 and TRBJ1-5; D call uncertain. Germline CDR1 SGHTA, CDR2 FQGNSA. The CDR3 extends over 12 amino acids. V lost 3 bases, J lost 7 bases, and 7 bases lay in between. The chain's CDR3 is CASSFVGQPQHF. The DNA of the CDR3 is TGTGCCAGCAGCTTCGTAGGACAGCCCCAGCATTTT.

The CDR3 DNA is TGTGCCAGTAGCATGCCCCCATTGGGTATAGATGAGCAGTTCTTC. Amino acid sequence: CASSMPPLGIDEQFF. This rearrangement joins TRBV19 to TRBJ2-1; D is uncertain. This CDR3 comprises 15 residues. Deletions cut 6 bases from V and 8 bases from J, with 20 bases between. CDR1 and CDR2 from the germline V gene are LNHDA and SQIVND (reference sequence).